This T cell receptor beta chain originates from a study of blood T cell repertoires in COVID-19. Study-level background: COVID-19 samples collected from the United States, Italy and Spain covered acute and convalescent phases. T cells, B-cell-depleted T cells, or PBMCs supplied cDNA or gDNA.

Authors' methods: Amplification of reference gene primers provided the estimated nucleated cell counts. The table came from immunoSEQ multiplex PCR; TCRdb's copy has only in-frame clones and leaves some out. V and J calls and clone size are as listed in that table; D and trimming were resolved from the DNA. Here the sample spans over 40,000 clones, 75% to 90% being singletons. Source material: peripheral blood. This receptor was identified in a man older than 75 with acute or convalescent COVID-19.

CDR3 protein: CASSQFSPGQGWNTGELFF. DNA for the CDR3: TGCGCCAGCAGTCAATTTTCCCCCGGCCAGGGGTGGAACACCGGGGAGCTGTTTTTT. The J gene is TRBJ2-2, the V gene TRBV23-1, with D perhaps TRBD1 (6 bases). TRBV23-1 is treated as an ORF (open reading frame) with a function not yet certain. Trimming pared 1 base from V and 1 base from J, leaving 19 bases between. This CDR3 comprises 19 residues.